This T cell receptor beta chain was identified during a study of cytomegalovirus exposure and HLA in healthy donors. V shed 9 bases and J 6 bases; nucleotides not matched to a gene: 7. The length of the CDR3 is 13 residues. Germline assignment: CDR1 LNHDA and CDR2 SQIVND (reference sequence). Primers included in the PCR were 60 Vbeta and 13 Jbeta primers. Only in-frame clones appear in the TCRdb table, and some are missing; sequencing was by immunoSEQ multiplex PCR. The sample has around 180,000 clones; more than 80% are singletons. It was healthy bone marrow donors who served as donors. This clone was found a few times. Its antigen is not known. Study-level findings and limits: Some V segments, including TRBV6-2 and TRBV6-3, were excluded as indistinguishable.

The chain couples TRBV19 to TRBJ1-4; 7 bases fit TRBD1. The sequence was collected from a male donor in good health and CMV-seronegative. The sample taken for sequencing was PBMCs. The CDR3 nucleotides read TGTGCCAGCTCGACAGGGAGGCATGAAAAACTGTTTTTT. Translation: CASSTGRHEKLFF.